This entry lists 2 T cell receptor beta chains sequenced from one sample in a study of control samples from healthy donors and cancer patients. Some clones are missing from TCRdb's copy, which holds only in-frame ones; the method was immunoSEQ multiplex PCR. This sample yields some 80,000 clones, of which around 90% are seen a single time; 1.5% to 2% belongs to the top ten. Source material: PBMCs. The receptors shown here come from a woman between 55 and 75 years old with head and neck cancer.

The chain is built from TRBV7-9 and TRBJ2-3; the match to TRBD2 covers 7 bases. V lost 8 bases and J lost 3; bases outside the gene matches: 5. This CDR3 is 13 amino acids long. The germline CDR1 and CDR2 sequences are SEHNR and FQNEAQ (reference sequence). CDR3 in amino acids: CASRGTTTDTQYF. The CDR3 DNA is TGTGCCAGCCGGGGGACTACAACAGATACGCAGTATTTT.

This clone occurred once. This sequence joins TRBV24-1 and TRBJ2-3; 12 bases are a match to TRBD2. CDR3 length: 16 residues. Germline CDR1 and CDR2: KGHDR and SFDVKD. V lost 4 bases, J lost 3 bases, and 4 bases stayed unmatched. This chain's CDR3 is CATSDPTSGSTDTQYF. The CDR3 DNA sequence: TGTGCCACCAGTGACCCGACTAGCGGGAGTACAGATACGCAGTATTTT.